This T cell receptor beta chain was captured by sequencing in a study of CD8 T cells in ankylosing spondylitis. Study outcomes and limitations: Seemingly characteristic of ankylosing spondylitis blood was a TCR beta motif consisting of fewer than 10 highly homologous variants.

From the 5' RACE reads, TCRdb called clonotypes with MiXCR, one entry per CDR3 protein. The sample records 350,000 to 400,000 distinct CDR3 sequences, 20% to 25% being singletons. As concerns this clonotype: Its antigen is as yet unknown.

The V and J ends lost 5 bases and 6 bases respectively, with 8 bases between them. Looked up from germline, CDR1 is SEHNR and CDR2 is FQNEAQ (reference sequence). The length of the CDR3 is 11 residues. The material sequenced was blood, either unsorted or a sorted T cell fraction (not recorded which). The clonotype comes from a male donor with ankylosing spondylitis or in good health (not recorded which). J is TRBJ2-7 and V is TRBV7-9; D unresolved. CDR3 residues: CASSPASEQYF. In DNA, the CDR3 is TGTGCCAGCAGCCCTGCCAGCGAGCAGTACTTC.